A selection of T cell receptor beta chains follows, all from one sample in a study of sequential checkpoint blockade in melanoma. TCRdb's table, derived via immunoSEQ multiplex PCR, lists solely in-frame clones and lacks some. The profile shows 21,000 or so clones, approximately 78% of them singletons. The sample was CD8+ T cells sorted from blood (inferred from file names), taken from a patient given nivolumab and ipilimumab in sequence. The receptors derive from a human donor with melanoma. The CDR3 runs from the conserved cysteine through the conserved F or W. D genes are given only for firm matches. Part of the rows lack a size; the others show once, few, many or a class for expanded clones.

clone_size: NA; v_call: TRBV28; d_call: TRBD2; cdr3_length: 14; j_call: TRBJ2-1; cdr3_aa: CASYRSGSYNEQFF; cdr3_nt: TGTGCCAGCTACCGTAGCGGGAGCTACAATGAGCAGTTCTTC
clone_size: NA; v_call: TRBV2; d_call: NA; cdr3_length: 13; j_call: TRBJ2-5; cdr3_aa: CASSGGLWETQYF; cdr3_nt: TGTGCCAGCAGTGGGGGCCTTTGGGAGACCCAGTACTTC
clone_size: NA; v_call: TRBV7-9; d_call: TRBD2; cdr3_length: 15; j_call: TRBJ2-3; cdr3_aa: CATSRGLAGVDTQYF; cdr3_nt: TGTGCCACCTCCAGAGGGCTAGCGGGAGTAGATACGCAGTATTTT
clone_size: NA; v_call: TRBV27; d_call: NA; cdr3_length: 16; j_call: TRBJ1-2; cdr3_aa: CASSTRDTYPIYGYTF; cdr3_nt: TGTGCCAGCAGTACCCGGGACACCTATCCAATCTATGGCTACACCTTC
clone_size: few; v_call: TRBV11-3; d_call: TRBD1; cdr3_length: 16; j_call: TRBJ1-5; cdr3_aa: CASSWGQVLSNQPQHF; cdr3_nt: TGTGCCAGCAGCTGGGGACAGGTCCTTAGCAATCAGCCCCAGCATTTT
clone_size: NA; v_call: TRBV28; d_call: TRBD1; cdr3_length: 15; j_call: TRBJ1-1; cdr3_aa: CASSEQGAASTEAFF; cdr3_nt: TGTGCCAGCAGTGAACAGGGGGCAGCGAGTACTGAAGCTTTCTTT
clone_size: NA; v_call: TRBV2; d_call: NA; cdr3_length: 13; j_call: TRBJ1-1; cdr3_aa: CASSTHWNTEAFF; cdr3_nt: TGTGCCAGCAGTACCCACTGGAACACTGAAGCTTTCTTT
clone_size: NA; v_call: TRBV13; d_call: NA; cdr3_length: 15; j_call: TRBJ1-1; cdr3_aa: CASSLGPGVDTEAFF; cdr3_nt: TGTGCCAGCAGCTTAGGCCCAGGGGTGGACACTGAAGCTTTCTTT
clone_size: NA; v_call: TRBV7-6; d_call: NA; cdr3_length: 17; j_call: TRBJ2-2; cdr3_aa: CASTRGGTLLGTGELFF; cdr3_nt: TGTGCCTCCACAAGGGGGGGGACCCTACTGGGCACCGGGGAGCTGTTTTTT
clone_size: NA; v_call: TRBV13; d_call: TRBD1; cdr3_length: 14; j_call: TRBJ1-5; cdr3_aa: CASGQGPMNQPQHF; cdr3_nt: TGTGCCAGCGGACAGGGGCCGATGAATCAGCCCCAGCATTTT
clone_size: NA; v_call: TRBV5-6; d_call: TRBD1; cdr3_length: 14; j_call: TRBJ1-2; cdr3_aa: CASGHLQGSYGYTF; cdr3_nt: TGTGCCAGCGGTCATTTACAGGGGAGCTATGGCTACACCTTC
clone_size: NA; v_call: TRBV7-9; d_call: TRBD1; cdr3_length: 15; j_call: TRBJ1-2; cdr3_aa: CASSLVWDRGSGYTF; cdr3_nt: TGTGCCAGCAGCTTAGTCTGGGACAGGGGGTCCGGCTACACCTTC
clone_size: NA; v_call: TRBV27; d_call: NA; cdr3_length: 11; j_call: TRBJ2-1; cdr3_aa: CASSLSEEQFF; cdr3_nt: TGTGCCAGCAGTCTTAGCGAGGAGCAGTTCTTC
clone_size: few; v_call: TRBV4-1; d_call: NA; cdr3_length: 14; j_call: TRBJ1-1; cdr3_aa: CASSQQTGSKKAFF; cdr3_nt: TGCGCCAGCAGCCAGCAGACAGGATCAAAAAAAGCTTTCTTT
clone_size: few; v_call: TRBV4-1; d_call: TRBD2; cdr3_length: 19; j_call: TRBJ2-1; cdr3_aa: CASSQDRYGGGPIDDEQFF; cdr3_nt: TGCGCCAGCAGCCAAGATCGGTACGGGGGAGGGCCAATTGATGATGAGCAGTTCTTC